What follows are 2 T cell receptor beta chains derived from one specimen sequenced in a study of T cells in Graves' hyperthyroidism and ophthalmopathy. TCR beta CDR3 regions were amplified from RNA. The TCR CDR3 was amplified in a first-round RT-PCR using the HTBI primer set. MiXCR, run by TCRdb on the multiplex PCR reads, gives a single entry per CDR3 protein. The data show approximately 610,000 distinct CDR3 sequences, 16% seen once. Sequenced sample: blood. These receptors originate from a woman aged 18 to 35 with Graves' hyperthyroidism.

The J gene is TRBJ2-7, the V gene TRBV19; unclear D gene. The germline CDR1 and CDR2 sequences are LNHDA and SQIVND (reference sequence). V was shortened by 5 bases and J by 3 bases, with 11 bases between the two germline ends. The CDR3 length is 13 residues. The CDR3 is CASSLRDRYEQYF. CDR3 bases: TGTGCCAGTAGTTTGAGAGATCGCTACGAGCAGTACTTC.

This clonotype was observed a handful of times. V is TRBV11-3 and J is TRBJ1-4, with D unresolved. The length of the CDR3 is 14 residues. CDR1 and CDR2 (germline): SGHNT, YENEEA. V was cut by 3 bases and J by 3 bases, with 8 bases left in between. The CDR3: CASSFGPANEKLFF. CDR3 sequence (DNA): TGTGCCAGCAGCTTCGGGCCAGCTAATGAAAAACTGTTTTTT.